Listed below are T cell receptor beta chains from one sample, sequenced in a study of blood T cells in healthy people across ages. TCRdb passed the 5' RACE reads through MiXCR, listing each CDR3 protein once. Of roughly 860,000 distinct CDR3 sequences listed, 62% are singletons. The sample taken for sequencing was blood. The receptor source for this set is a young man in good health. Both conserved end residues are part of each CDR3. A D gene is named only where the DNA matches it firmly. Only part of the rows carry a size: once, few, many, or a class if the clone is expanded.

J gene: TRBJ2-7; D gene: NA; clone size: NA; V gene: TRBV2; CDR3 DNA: TGTGCCAGCACGGACCTCTACGAGCAGTACTTC; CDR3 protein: CASTDLYEQYF
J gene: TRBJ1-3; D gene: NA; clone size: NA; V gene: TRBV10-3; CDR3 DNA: TGTGCCATCAGCAGAGATCCCTCTGGAAACACCATATATTTT; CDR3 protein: CAISRDPSGNTIYF
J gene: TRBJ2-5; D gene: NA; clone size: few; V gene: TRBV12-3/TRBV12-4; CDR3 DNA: TGTGCCAGCAGGACAGAGTACCAAGAGACCCAGTACTTC; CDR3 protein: CASRTEYQETQYF
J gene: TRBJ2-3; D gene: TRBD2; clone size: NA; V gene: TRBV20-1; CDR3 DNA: TGCAGTGCTAGGACGACTAGCGGGGGGAGGGATACGCAGTATTTT; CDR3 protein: CSARTTSGGRDTQYF
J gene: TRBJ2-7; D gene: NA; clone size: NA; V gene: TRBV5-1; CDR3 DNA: TGCGCCAGCAGCACGGGGAGCTCCTACGAGCAGTACTTC; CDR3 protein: CASSTGSSYEQYF
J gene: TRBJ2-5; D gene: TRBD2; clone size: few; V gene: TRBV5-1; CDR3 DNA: TGCGCCAGCAGCGCCTATAGCGGGGGGGTCGTTGGAACCCAGTACTTC; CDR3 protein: CASSAYSGGVVGTQYF
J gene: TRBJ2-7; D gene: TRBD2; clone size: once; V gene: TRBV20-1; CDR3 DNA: TGCAGTGCTATCGGAGAGGCTAGCGGAGACAATGAGCAGTACTTC; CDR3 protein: CSAIGEASGDNEQYF
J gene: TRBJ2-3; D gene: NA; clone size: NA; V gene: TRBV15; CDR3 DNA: TGTGCCACCAGCAGAGAGGGGAGAAAGGGCACAGATACGCAGTATTTT; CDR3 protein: CATSREGRKGTDTQYF
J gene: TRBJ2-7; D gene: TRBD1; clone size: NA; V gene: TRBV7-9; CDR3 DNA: TGTGCCAGCAGCTTAGGGCAGGGACAGTACTCCTACGAGCAGTACTTC; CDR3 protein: CASSLGQGQYSYEQYF
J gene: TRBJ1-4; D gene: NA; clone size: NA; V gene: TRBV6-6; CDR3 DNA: TGTGCCAGCAGTTCCCCGGGGGGGGTTGGTGAAAAACTGTTTTTT; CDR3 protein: CASSSPGGVGEKLFF
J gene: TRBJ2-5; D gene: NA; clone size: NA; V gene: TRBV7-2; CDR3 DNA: TGTGCCAGCAGCATCCGACAGCAAGAGACCCAGTACTTC; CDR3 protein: CASSIRQQETQYF
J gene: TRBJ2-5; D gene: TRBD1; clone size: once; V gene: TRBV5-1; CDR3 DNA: TGCGCCAGCAGCTTGGCCCCAGGGGGCAAGCAGTACTTC; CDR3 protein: CASSLAPGGKQYF
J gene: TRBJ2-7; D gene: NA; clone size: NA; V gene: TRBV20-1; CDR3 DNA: TGCACCACCAAGGGGACATTAACCTACGAGCAGTACTTC; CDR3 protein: CTTKGTLTYEQYF
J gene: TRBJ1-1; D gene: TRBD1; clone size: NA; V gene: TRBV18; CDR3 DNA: TGTGCCAGCTCAGTAGGACAGGGGAACACTGAAGCTTTCTTT; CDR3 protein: CASSVGQGNTEAFF
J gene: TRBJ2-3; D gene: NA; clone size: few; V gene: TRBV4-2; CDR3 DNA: TGTGCCAGCAGCCTCGGGTCCCCGGGGATCGATACGCAGTATTTT; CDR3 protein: CASSLGSPGIDTQYF
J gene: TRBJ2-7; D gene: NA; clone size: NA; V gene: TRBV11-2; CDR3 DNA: TGTGCCAGCAGCCCCCGTTCAGAACCCTACGAGCAGTACTTC; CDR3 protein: CASSPRSEPYEQYF
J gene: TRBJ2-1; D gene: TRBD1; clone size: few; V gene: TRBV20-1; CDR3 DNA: TGCAGTGCTACCGGGACAGCGACTTACAATGAGCAGTTCTTC; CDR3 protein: CSATGTATYNEQFF
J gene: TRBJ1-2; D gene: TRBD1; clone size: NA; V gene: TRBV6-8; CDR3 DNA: TGTGCCAGCAGGAAACGCACCGGGACAGGGCGCAAAAACTATGGCTACACCTTC; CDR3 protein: CASRKRTGTGRKNYGYTF
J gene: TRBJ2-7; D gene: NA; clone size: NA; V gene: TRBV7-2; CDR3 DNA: TGTGCCAGCAGCCCCGAGCGGGTAGCCTCCTACGAGCAGTACTTC; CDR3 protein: CASSPERVASYEQYF
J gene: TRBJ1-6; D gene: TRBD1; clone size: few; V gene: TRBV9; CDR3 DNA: TGTGCCAGCAGCGAGCAGGGGGCGCTTTCCTATAATTCACCCCTCCACTTT; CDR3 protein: CASSEQGALSYNSPLHF
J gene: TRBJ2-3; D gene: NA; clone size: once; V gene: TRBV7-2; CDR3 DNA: TGTGCCAGCAGCTTGCTAGATGGAACAGATACGCAGTATTTT; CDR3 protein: CASSLLDGTDTQYF
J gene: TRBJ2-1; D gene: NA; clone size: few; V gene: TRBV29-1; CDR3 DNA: TGCAGCGTCCCCAGCCAGGGAGGAGATGAGCAGTTCTTC; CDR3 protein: CSVPSQGGDEQFF
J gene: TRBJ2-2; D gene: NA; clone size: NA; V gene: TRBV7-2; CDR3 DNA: TGTGCCGCCAGGACGCCGAACACCGGGGAGCTGTTTTTT; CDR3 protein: CAARTPNTGELFF
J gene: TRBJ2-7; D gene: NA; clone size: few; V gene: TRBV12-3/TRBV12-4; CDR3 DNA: TGTGCCAGCAGTTCGTGGACATATCTTTACGAGCAGTACTTC; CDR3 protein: CASSSWTYLYEQYF
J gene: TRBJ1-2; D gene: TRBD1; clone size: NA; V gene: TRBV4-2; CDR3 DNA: TGTGCCAGCAGCCAAGGAACAACAGGGGACAGGAGGGGCTATGGCTACACCTTC; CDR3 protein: CASSQGTTGDRRGYGYTF
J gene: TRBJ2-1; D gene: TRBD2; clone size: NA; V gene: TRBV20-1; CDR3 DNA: TGCAGTGCTAGAGACCCTTCTCAAGCTAGCGGGAGGTACAATGAGCAGTTCTTC; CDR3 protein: CSARDPSQASGRYNEQFF
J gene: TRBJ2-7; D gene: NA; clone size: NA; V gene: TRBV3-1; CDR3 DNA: TGTGCCAGCAGCCATGGGTTCGGCTACGAGCAGTACTTC; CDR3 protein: CASSHGFGYEQYF
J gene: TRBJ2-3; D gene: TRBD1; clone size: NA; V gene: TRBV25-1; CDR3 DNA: TGTGCCAGCAGTGAATCAAGGGACAGGGGAGGTACGCAGTATTTT; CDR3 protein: CASSESRDRGGTQYF
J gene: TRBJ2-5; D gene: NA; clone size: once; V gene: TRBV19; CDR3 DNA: TGTGCCAGTAGTAAGCCGGCCTCCAACCAAGAGACCCAGTACTTC; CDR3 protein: CASSKPASNQETQYF
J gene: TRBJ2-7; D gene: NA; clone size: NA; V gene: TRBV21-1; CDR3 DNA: TGTGCCAGCAGCAAGGAACGCGAGCAGTACTTC; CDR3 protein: CASSKEREQYF
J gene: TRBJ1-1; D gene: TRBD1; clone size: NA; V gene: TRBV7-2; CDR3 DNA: TGTGCCAGCAGCTTAGCGGAGACAGGGTATGAAGCTTTCTTT; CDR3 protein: CASSLAETGYEAFF
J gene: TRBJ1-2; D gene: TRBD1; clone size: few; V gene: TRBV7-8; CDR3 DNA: TGTGCCAGCAGCTTTACCTGGGACAGGGCAAACTATGGCTACACCTTC; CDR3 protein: CASSFTWDRANYGYTF
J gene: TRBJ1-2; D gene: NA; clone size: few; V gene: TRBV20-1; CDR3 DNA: TGCAGTGCTTTGCCCCCCGGGGGCATCTACTATGGCTACACCTTC; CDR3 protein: CSALPPGGIYYGYTF
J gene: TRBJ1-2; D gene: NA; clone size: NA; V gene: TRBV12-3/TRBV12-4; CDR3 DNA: TGTGCCAGCAGTTCGACACAGCCCAACTATGGCTACACCTTC; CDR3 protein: CASSSTQPNYGYTF
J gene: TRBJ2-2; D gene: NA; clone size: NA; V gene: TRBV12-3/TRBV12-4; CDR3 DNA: TGTGCCAGCTTTAGGAGTTTGAACACCGGGGAGCTGTTTTTT; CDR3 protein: CASFRSLNTGELFF
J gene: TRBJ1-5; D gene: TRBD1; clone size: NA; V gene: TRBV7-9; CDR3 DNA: TGTGCCAGCAGCCGGACAGGGAGTCAGCCCCAGCATTTT; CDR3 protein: CASSRTGSQPQHF
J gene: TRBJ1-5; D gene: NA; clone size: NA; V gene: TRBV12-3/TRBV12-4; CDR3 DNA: TGTGCCAGCAGTTTAGGACCAGCTTTTTCGCCCCAGCATTTT; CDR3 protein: CASSLGPAFSPQHF
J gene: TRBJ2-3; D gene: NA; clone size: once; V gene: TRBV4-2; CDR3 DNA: TGTGCCAGCAGCCAAGTTATGGGTACGCAGTATTTT; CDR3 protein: CASSQVMGTQYF
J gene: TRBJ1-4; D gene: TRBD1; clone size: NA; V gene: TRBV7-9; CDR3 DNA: TGTGCCAGCAGCACCTGGGACAGGGGGCAGAGTGAAAAACTGTTTTTT; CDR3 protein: CASSTWDRGQSEKLFF
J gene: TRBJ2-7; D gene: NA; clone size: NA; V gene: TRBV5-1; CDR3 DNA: TGCGCCAGCAGCTTGGTTGGTTACACCTACGAGCAGTACTTC; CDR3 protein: CASSLVGYTYEQYF
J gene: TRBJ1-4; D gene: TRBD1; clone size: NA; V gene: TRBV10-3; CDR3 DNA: TGTGCCATCAGTGAGTCTGAGGGACAGACAACTAATGAAAAACTGTTTTTT; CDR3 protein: CAISESEGQTTNEKLFF
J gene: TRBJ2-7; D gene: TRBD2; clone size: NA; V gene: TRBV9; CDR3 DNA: TGTGCCAGCAGCGTAGGTAGCGGGGCCACCTACGAGCAGTACTTC; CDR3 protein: CASSVGSGATYEQYF
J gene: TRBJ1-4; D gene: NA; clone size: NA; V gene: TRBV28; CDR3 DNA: TGTGCCAGCAAACCCAGGGAAAATGAAAAACTGTTTTTT; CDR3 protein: CASKPRENEKLFF
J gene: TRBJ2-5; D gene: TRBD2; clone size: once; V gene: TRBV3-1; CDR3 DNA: TGTGCCAGCAGCCAAGCAGGCGGGGGGGGTAAAGAGACCCAGTACTTC; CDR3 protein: CASSQAGGGGKETQYF
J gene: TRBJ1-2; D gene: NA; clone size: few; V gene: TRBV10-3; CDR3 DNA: TGTGCCATCAACCTACAGGGAGGGGATGGCTACACCTTC; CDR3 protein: CAINLQGGDGYTF